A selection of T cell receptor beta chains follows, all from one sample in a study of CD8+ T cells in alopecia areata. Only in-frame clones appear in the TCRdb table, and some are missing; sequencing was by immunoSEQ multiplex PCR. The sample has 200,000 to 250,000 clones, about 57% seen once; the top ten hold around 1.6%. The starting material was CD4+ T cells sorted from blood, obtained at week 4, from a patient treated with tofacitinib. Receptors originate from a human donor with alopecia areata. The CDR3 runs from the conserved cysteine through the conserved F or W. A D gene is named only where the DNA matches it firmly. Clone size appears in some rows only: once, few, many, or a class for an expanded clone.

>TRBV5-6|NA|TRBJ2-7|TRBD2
CASSWGGSYEQYF
TGTGCCAGCAGCTGGGGGGGCTCCTACGAGCAGTACTTC
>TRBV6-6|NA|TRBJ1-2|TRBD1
CASSATGINYGYTF
TGTGCCAGCAGTGCGACAGGGATTAACTATGGCTACACCTTC
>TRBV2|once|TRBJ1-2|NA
CASSEAPWTSNYGYTF
TGTGCCAGCAGTGAAGCGCCGTGGACAAGTAACTATGGCTACACCTTC
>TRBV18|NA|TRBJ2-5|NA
CASSYQETQYF
TGTGCCAGCTCGTATCAAGAGACCCAGTACTTC
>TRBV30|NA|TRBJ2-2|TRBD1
CAWSVPGRGYTGELFF
TGTGCCTGGAGTGTACCTGGCAGGGGGTACACCGGGGAGCTGTTTTTT
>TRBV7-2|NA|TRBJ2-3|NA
CASSLDLAGAGDTQYF
TGTGCCAGCAGCTTAGATCTCGCGGGGGCGGGGGATACGCAGTATTTT
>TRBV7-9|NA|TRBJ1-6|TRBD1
CASSLFGTGNSPLHF
TGTGCCAGCAGCTTATTCGGGACAGGGAATTCACCCCTCCACTTT
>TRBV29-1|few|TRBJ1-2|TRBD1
CSGGQGDYGYTF
TGCAGCGGAGGACAGGGAGACTATGGCTACACCTTC
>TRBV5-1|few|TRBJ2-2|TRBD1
CASNPTGVTGELFF
TGCGCCAGCAACCCGACAGGGGTCACCGGGGAGCTGTTTTTT
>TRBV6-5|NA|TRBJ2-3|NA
CATSQGRKTQYF
TGTGCCACCTCACAGGGAAGAAAGACGCAGTATTTT